The 23 T cell receptor beta chains listed next were all sequenced from one sample in a study of tumor and adjacent non-tumor tissue in lung cancer. A modified ARM-PCR protocol with three rounds of nested PCR amplified TCRbeta. TCRdb reprocessed the multiplex PCR reads with MiXCR, giving one entry per CDR3 protein. The table lists about 68,000 distinct CDR3 sequences, approximately 63% of them singletons. The template was RNA from unsorted bulk tissue. The sequencing input was lung tumor tissue. The source is a man in his fifties or sixties with non-small cell lung cancer.

This clonotype was seen only once. This chain links TRBV7-9 with TRBJ2-7; TRBD2 is a possible D gene (6 bases). This CDR3 has 14 amino acids. V lost 4 bases and J lost 3, with 13 bases in between. CDR1 is SEHNR and CDR2 is FQNEAQ in the germline V gene (reference sequence). The CDR3 reads CASSSVGGNYEQYF. DNA for the CDR3: TGTGCCAGCAGCTCAGTGGGGGGTAACTACGAGCAGTACTTC.

The sample holds one count of this clonotype. This chain links TRBV27 with TRBJ2-7, with 7 bases fitting TRBD1. This CDR3 region has 14 residues. The V gene's germline CDR1 is MNHEY and CDR2 SMNVEV (reference sequence). The CDR3 sequence is CDISGQESSYEQYF. CDR3 nucleotides: TGTGACATCAGTGGACAGGAGAGCTCCTACGAGCAGTACTTC.

This clonotype was observed once. One end of the junction fails to match germline, which may point to a read error. The J gene is TRBJ2-2, the V gene TRBV20-1; TRBD1 aligns across 7 bases. Germline CDR1 is DFQATT and CDR2 is SNEGSKA (reference sequence). CDR3 length: 14 residues. In nucleotides, the CDR3 is TGCAGTGCTAGAGTAGGGGGCAGCACCGCGGAGCTGTTCTTT. The encoded protein is CSARVGGSTAELFF.

The gene calls are TRBV11-1 and TRBJ2-7; 8 nucleotides match TRBD2. The CDR3 has 17 amino acids. Germline V gene sequence: CDR1 SGHAT, CDR2 FQDESV (reference sequence). V lost 5 bases, J lost 5 bases, and 17 bases stayed unmatched. The CDR3 region has the DNA TGTGCCAGCAGCATAATTGGCGGGAGGTCCCGTTCCCACGAGCAGTACTTC. Its translation: CASSIIGGRSRSHEQYF.

There are a few counts of this clonotype. The rearrangement links TRBV20-1 to TRBJ2-7, with 14 bases identical to TRBD2. The CDR3 has 15 amino acids. After removal of 6 bases from V and 7 bases from J, the junction contained 11 bases not matched to a gene. Germline CDR1 and CDR2: DFQATT and SNEGSKA (reference sequence). The CDR3 DNA sequence: TGCAGTGCCTGGGGGCCGGGACTAGCGGGAGTTGAGCAGTACTTC. Translation: CSAWGPGLAGVEQYF.

This clonotype was seen only once. A read error may be the cause here, since a much bigger clone is one base away. J is TRBJ2-3 and V is TRBV20-1, with D hard to call. Germline loops: CDR1 DFQATT, CDR2 SNEGSKA (reference sequence). The length of the CDR3 is 15 residues. The DNA of the CDR3 is TGCGGTGCTAGAGATCTGGCGGTACTCACAGATACGCAGTATTTT. This sequence encodes CGARDLAVLTDTQYF.

A single count supports this clonotype. The chain employs TRBV4-1 and TRBJ1-5; the D gene is possibly TRBD1 (5 bases). The V end was cut by 6 bases, the J end by 3 bases, with 12 bases between. Germline V gene lookup returns CDR1 MGHRA and CDR2 YSYEKL. The CDR3 is made up of 14 amino acids. The CDR3 DNA is TGCGCCAGCAGGCACCTGACAGACAATCAGCCCCAGCATTTT. This translates into CASRHLTDNQPQHF.

In the case of this clonotype: The junction departs from germline at one end; a sequencing error may be responsible. The chain joins TRBV11-3 to TRBJ2-1; 15 bases agree with TRBD2. The CDR3 runs to 18 residues. In germline, CDR1 is SGHNT, CDR2 YENEEA. The CDR3 DNA follows: TGTGCCATCAGCATAGAGGGACTAGCGGGGGGCCGTCCCAATGAGCAGTTCTTC. This sequence encodes CAISIEGLAGGRPNEQFF.

This clonotype appeared a few times. The CDR3 ends on some other residue instead of the conserved phenylalanine or tryptophan, so this is likely a read error. CDR3 residues: CASGRGQVYEQYL. The CDR3 bases are TGTGCCAGCGGCAGAGGACAGGTCTACGAGCAGTACTTA. The V call is TRBV14, the J call TRBJ2-7; 7 bases are shared with TRBD1. The CDR3 runs 13 residues. Germline V gene lookup returns CDR1 SGHDN and CDR2 FVKESK. Trimming cost V 8 bases and J 3 bases; bases outside gene matches: 7.

With regard to this clonotype: A much larger clone differs by one base, so this may be a read error. This chain links TRBV12-3 or TRBV12-4 with TRBJ1-2; D is undetermined. The CDR3 totals 13 residues. The CDR3 nucleotides are TGTGTCAGCAGTTTGGCGGGGTCGGGAGGCTACACCTTC. Its translation: CVSSLAGSGGYTF.

The rearrangement links TRBV7-2 to TRBJ1-2, with TRBD1 matching over 7 bases. The germline gives CDR1 SGHTA, CDR2 FQGNSA. This CDR3 has 14 residues. Losses at the gene ends were 4 bases for V and 4 bases for J; bases not matched to a gene: 6. CDR3 sequence (DNA): TGTACCAGCAGCTCGGCCGGGACAGCCTATGGCTACACCTTC. Translated, it gives CTSSSAGTAYGYTF.

This clonotype has only a few counts. This chain links TRBV5-1 with TRBJ1-2, with D hard to call. In germline, CDR1 is SGHRS, CDR2 YFSETQ. Trimming left V 0 bases short and J 6 bases short, with 15 bases between. The CDR3 is 15 amino acids. The CDR3 sequence: CASSLDPSPRNGYTF. In DNA form, the CDR3 reads TGCGCCAGCAGCTTGGATCCATCCCCGAGGAATGGCTACACCTTC.

As concerns this clonotype: Just one base apart from a much larger clone, this may be a read error. V gene TRBV28 combines with J gene TRBJ2-3, with D possibly matching TRBD2 (6 bases). The germline V gene encodes CDR1 MDHEN and CDR2 SYDVKM. Deletions cut 6 bases from V and 4 bases from J, with 11 bases between. The CDR3 is 13 residues long. CDR3 nucleotide sequence: TGTGCCAGCAGCGGCCGGGGGTCAGATACGCAGTATTTT. It is translated as CASSGRGSDTQYF.

This clonotype was found many times. CDR3 amino acids: CASSLTRNTGELFF. In DNA, the CDR3 is TGTGCCAGCAGCCTAACTCGAAACACCGGGGAGCTGTTTTTT. This sequence joins TRBV5-6 and TRBJ2-2, with D hard to call. Germline values: CDR1 SGHDT, CDR2 YYEEEE. This CDR3 spans 14 amino acids. V was shortened by 4 bases and J by 2 bases, with 9 bases between the two germline ends.

In regard to this clonotype: Being one base from a much bigger clone, this may be a read error. The rearrangement uses TRBV6-6 and TRBJ1-2, with D unclear. The CDR3 runs to 11 residues. The germline V gene has CDR1 MNHNY and CDR2 SVGAGI (reference sequence). The CDR3 DNA reads TGTGTCAGCAGTTACTTAGACCACTACACCTTC. This translates into CVSSYLDHYTF.

Concerning this clonotype: A read error may account for a junction end that differs from germline. The genes are TRBV7-8 and TRBJ2-3; TRBD1 is a possible D gene (6 bases). Germline V gene lookup returns CDR1 SGHVS and CDR2 FQNEAQ. The CDR3 has 14 amino acids. This chain's CDR3 is CATSLGTREDTQYF. The CDR3 DNA is TGTGCCACCAGCTTAGGGACAAGGGAAGATACGCAGTACTTT. The variable domain in full, completed from reference TRBV7-8 and TRBJ2-3, reads GAGVSQSPRYKVAKRGQDVALRCDPISGHVSLFWYQQALGQGPEFLTYFQNEAQLDKSGLPSDRFFAERPEGSVSTLKIQRTQQEDSAVYLCATSLGTREDTQYFGPGTRLTVL.

This clonotype was observed at least ten times. The V call is TRBV28, the J call TRBJ2-1; D could derive from TRBD1 or TRBD2 (5 bases each). Looked up from germline, CDR1 is MDHEN and CDR2 is SYDVKM. CDR3 length equals 14 residues. The V gene lost 2 bases and the J gene lost 9 bases, with 14 bases spanning the gap. DNA for the CDR3: TGTGCCAGCAGTTTAGTCAGGGAGCTAGGTGAGCAGTTCTTC. The encoded protein is CASSLVRELGEQFF.

The V call is TRBV9, the J call TRBJ2-3; the match to TRBD2 covers 13 bases. V lost 4 bases, J lost 6 bases, and 11 bases stayed unmatched. This CDR3 has 17 residues. Germline values: CDR1 SGDLS, CDR2 YYNGEE. The CDR3, as DNA: TGTGCCAGCAGCACCGCGACCCGGACTAGCGGGAGTGATACGCAGTATTTT. Encoded protein: CASSTATRTSGSDTQYF.

With respect to this clonotype: One end of the junction fails to match germline, which may point to a read error. V usage is TRBV11-2 and J usage is TRBJ2-2; either TRBD1 or TRBD2 may fit D (6 bases each). CDR3 size: 15 residues. Germline assignment: CDR1 SGHAT and CDR2 FQNNGV. CDR3 DNA: TGTGCCAGTAGAGGGGGGATCCAGAACATCGGGGAGCTGTTTTTT. It encodes CASRGGIQNIGELFF.

Concerning this clonotype: A read error may be the cause here, since a much bigger clone is one base away. This chain links TRBV2 with TRBJ2-2; 9 nucleotides align to TRBD1. The V gene's germline CDR1 is SNHLY and CDR2 FYNNEI. The CDR3 runs 14 residues. V lost 8 bases, J lost 4 bases, and 5 bases stayed unmatched. The CDR3 loop reads CASGDRVGTGELFF. The CDR3 DNA sequence: TGTGCCAGCGGGGACAGGGTCGGCACCGGGGAGCTGTTTTTT.

Notes on this clonotype: The junction departs from germline at one end; a sequencing error may be responsible. J is TRBJ2-2 and V is TRBV11-3, with D perhaps TRBD1 (6 bases). The CDR3 is 15 amino acids. Germline V gene lookup returns CDR1 SGHNT and CDR2 YENEEA. Here the CDR3 reads CAGSIDRTNTGELFF. The CDR3 region has the DNA TGCGCCGGCAGCATAGACAGGACGAACACCGGGGAGCTGTTTTTT.

This clonotype was observed at least ten times. The chain links TRBV29-1 to TRBJ2-3, with 9 bases identical to TRBD1. J was trimmed by 1 base and V by 4 bases; bases with no gene match: 3. This CDR3 is built from 14 residues. The germline V gene has CDR1 SQVTM and CDR2 ANQGSEA. The CDR3 protein is CSVVGQGRTDTQYF. The CDR3 DNA sequence: TGCAGCGTTGTGGGACAGGGACGCACAGATACGCAGTATTTT.

Of note for this clonotype: A clone one base away is much larger, so this may be a read error. The gene calls are TRBV6-1 and TRBJ2-2; no definite D call. The V and J ends lost 2 bases and 9 bases respectively, with 13 bases between them. The germline V gene encodes CDR1 MNHNS and CDR2 SASEGT. The CDR3 is 14 amino acids. The CDR3 nucleotides read TGTGCCAGCAGTGAAAACTGGGCAAACCGGGAGCTGTTTTTT. As protein: CASSENWANRELFF.